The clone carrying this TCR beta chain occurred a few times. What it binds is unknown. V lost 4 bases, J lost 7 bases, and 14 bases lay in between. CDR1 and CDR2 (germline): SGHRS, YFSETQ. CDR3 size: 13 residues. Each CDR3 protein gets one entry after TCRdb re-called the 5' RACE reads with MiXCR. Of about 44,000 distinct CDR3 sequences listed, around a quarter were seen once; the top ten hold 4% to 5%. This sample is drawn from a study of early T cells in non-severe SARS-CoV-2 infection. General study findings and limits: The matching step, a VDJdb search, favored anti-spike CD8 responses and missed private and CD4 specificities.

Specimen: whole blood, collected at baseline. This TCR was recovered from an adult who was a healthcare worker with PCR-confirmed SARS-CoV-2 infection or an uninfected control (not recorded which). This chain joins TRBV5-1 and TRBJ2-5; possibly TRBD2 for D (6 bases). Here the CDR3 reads CASSQDSGGTQYF. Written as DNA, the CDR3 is TGCGCCAGCAGCCAGGACTCCGGGGGGACCCAGTACTTC.